The T cell receptor (beta chain) described here comes from a study of OX40 agonist ivuxolimab in advanced cancers. For the study at large: With ivuxolimab, an agonistic anti-OX40 (CD134) antibody, patients were treated. Prior anti-PD-1, anti-PD-L1 or anti-CTLA-4 therapy did not bar entry, and roughly 40% had some.

This clone was observed a single time. Its matching antigen is unknown. Sequencing used immunoSEQ multiplex PCR; TCRdb keeps in-frame clones, though not all of them. The sample yields about 60,000 clones, about 91% seen once. The study, taken as a whole, reports: Low levels of normalized T-cell clonal expansion also appeared in some nonresponders. In the expanded peripheral T cells, antigen specificity was never determined.

V lost 6 bases to trimming and J lost 2 bases, with 17 bases between them. Germline loops: CDR1 GTSNPN, CDR2 SVGIG (reference sequence). The CDR3 sequence is 14 residues long. This chain joins TRBV30 and TRBJ2-7; possibly TRBD1 or TRBD2 for D (5 bases each). The sample in question was CD4+ or CD8+ T cells sorted from blood, obtained in a trial of the OX40 agonist ivuxolimab. This TCR came from an adult with an advanced solid tumor such as melanoma, head and neck, liver or kidney cancer. CDR3 DNA sequence: TGTGCCTGCCACCGGCCAGGGAGCCCCTACGAGCAGTACTTC. It specifies CACHRPGSPYEQYF. Based on the CDR3 plus reference TRBV30 and TRBJ2-7, the full variable domain is SQTIHQWPATLVQPVGSPLSLECTVEGTSNPNLYWYRQAAGRGLQLLFYSVGIGQISSEVPQNLSASRPQDRQFILSSKKLLLSDSGFYLCACHRPGSPYEQYFGPGTRLTVT.